This T cell receptor (beta chain) stems from a study of tumor-infiltrating lymphocytes in oesophageal squamous cell carcinoma. TCRdb re-derived calls from the PCR reads in MiXCR, one entry per CDR3 protein. Of fewer than 20,000 distinct CDR3 sequences listed, approximately 47% are singletons. Looked up from germline, CDR1 is SGHVS and CDR2 is FNYEAQ. This CDR3 contains 16 residues. Sequenced sample: normal esophageal tissue next to the tumor. This sequence originates from a female donor with esophageal squamous cell carcinoma. This chain uses TRBV7-6 with TRBJ2-5; 9 bases map to TRBD2. The closer fit of TRBJ2-7 to the DNA end suggests the J call may be wrong. The DNA of the CDR3 is TGTGCCAGCAGCCCCTTGCCTAGCGGGGTCGTGAACGAGCAGTACTTC. Translation gives CASSPLPSGVVNEQYF.